This TCR beta chain came from a study of shared clonotypes between healthy human individuals. General study results and limits: Some clonotypes were shared by all four sorted-subset donors, while others were not shared. The non-shared ones had lower generation probabilities than the shared ones.

In germline, CDR1 is MDHEN, CDR2 SYDVKM. Trimming removed 4 bases from V and 5 bases from J; junction bases left unmatched: 8. The CDR3 is 14 amino acids. About this clone: Its antigen is undetermined.

TCRdb's table, derived via immunoSEQ multiplex PCR, lists solely in-frame clones and lacks some. The data show about 2 million clones, roughly 94% seen once. CD8 cells regarded as naive lacked CD45RO, were positively chosen for CCR7, and omitted terminally differentiated effector memory CD45RA+ cells. Sequencing was carried out using naive CD8+ T cells sorted from blood. The rearrangement joins TRBV28 to TRBJ2-7; 7 bases are shared with TRBD1. The TCR sequence derives from a man younger than 35 in good health. CDR3 amino acids: CASSWGTGANEQYF. The CDR3 DNA is TGTGCCAGCAGTTGGGGAACAGGGGCCAACGAGCAGTACTTC.